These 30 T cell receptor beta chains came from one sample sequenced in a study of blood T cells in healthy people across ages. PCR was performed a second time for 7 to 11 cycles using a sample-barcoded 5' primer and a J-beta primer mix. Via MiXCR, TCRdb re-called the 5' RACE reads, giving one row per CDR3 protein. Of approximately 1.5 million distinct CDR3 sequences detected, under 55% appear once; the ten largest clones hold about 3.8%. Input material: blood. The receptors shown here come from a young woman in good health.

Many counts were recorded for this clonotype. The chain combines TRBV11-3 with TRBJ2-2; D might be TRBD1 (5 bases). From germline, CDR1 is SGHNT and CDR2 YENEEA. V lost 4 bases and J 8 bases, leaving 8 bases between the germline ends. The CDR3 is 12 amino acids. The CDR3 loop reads CASSSRTGELFF. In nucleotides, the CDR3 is TGTGCCAGCAGCTCCAGGACAGGGGAGCTGTTTTTT. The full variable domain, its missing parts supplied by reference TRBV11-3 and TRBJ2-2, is EAGVVQSPRYKIIEKKQPVAFWCNPISGHNTLYWYLQNLGQGPELLIRYENEEAVDDSQLPKDRFSAERLKGVDSTLKIQPAELGDSAVYLCASSSRTGELFFGEGSRLTVL.

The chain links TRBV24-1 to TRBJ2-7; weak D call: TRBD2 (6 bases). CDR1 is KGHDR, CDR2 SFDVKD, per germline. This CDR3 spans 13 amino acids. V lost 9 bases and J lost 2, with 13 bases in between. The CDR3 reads CATAGPLTYEQYF. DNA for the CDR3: TGTGCCACCGCGGGGCCCCTTACCTACGAGCAGTACTTC.

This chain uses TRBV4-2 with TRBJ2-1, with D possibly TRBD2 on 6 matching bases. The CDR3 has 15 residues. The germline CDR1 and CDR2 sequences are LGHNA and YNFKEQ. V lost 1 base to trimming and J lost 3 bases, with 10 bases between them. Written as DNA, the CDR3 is TGTGCCAGCAGCCAAGGACTAGTGGACTACAATGAGCAGTTCTTC. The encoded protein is CASSQGLVDYNEQFF.

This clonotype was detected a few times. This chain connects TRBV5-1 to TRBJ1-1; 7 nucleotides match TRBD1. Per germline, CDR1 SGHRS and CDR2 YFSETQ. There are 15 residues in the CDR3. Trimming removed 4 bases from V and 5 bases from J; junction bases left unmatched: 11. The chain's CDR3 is CASSRLQGSNTEAFF. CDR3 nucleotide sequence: TGCGCCAGCAGCCGCCTACAGGGGTCAAATACTGAAGCTTTCTTT.

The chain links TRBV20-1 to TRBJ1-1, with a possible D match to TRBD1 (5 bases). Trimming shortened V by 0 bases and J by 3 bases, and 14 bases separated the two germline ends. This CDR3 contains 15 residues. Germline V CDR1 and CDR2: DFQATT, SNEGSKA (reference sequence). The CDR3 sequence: CSARDPGGWDTEAFF. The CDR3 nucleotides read TGCAGTGCTAGAGATCCCGGGGGATGGGACACTGAAGCTTTCTTT.

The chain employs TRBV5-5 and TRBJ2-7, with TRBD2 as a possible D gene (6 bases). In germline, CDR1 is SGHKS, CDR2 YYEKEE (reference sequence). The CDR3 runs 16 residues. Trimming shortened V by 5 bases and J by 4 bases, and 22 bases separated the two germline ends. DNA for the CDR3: TGTGCCAGCAGTTTTTCCCTATTACTAGCCTCATACGAGCAGTACTTC. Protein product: CASSFSLLLASYEQYF.

CDR3 nucleotides: TGTGCCAGCAGCCTCCGACAGGGATGGGGCTCCTACGAGCAGTACTTC. Encoded protein: CASSLRQGWGSYEQYF. The chain links TRBV6-2 or TRBV6-3 to TRBJ2-7, with 7 bases matching TRBD1. Germline V lookup: CDR1 MNHEY, CDR2 SVGEGT. The trim removed 6 bases at V and 0 bases at J, leaving 11 bases unmatched. The CDR3 runs 16 residues.

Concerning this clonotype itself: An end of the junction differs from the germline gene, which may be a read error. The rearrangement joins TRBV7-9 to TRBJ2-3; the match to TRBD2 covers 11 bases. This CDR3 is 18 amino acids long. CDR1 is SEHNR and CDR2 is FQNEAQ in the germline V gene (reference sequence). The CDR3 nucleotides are TGTGCCAGCAGCGGGACTCGGACTAGCGGGTCTAGCACGGATACGCAGTATTTT. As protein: CASSGTRTSGSSTDTQYF.

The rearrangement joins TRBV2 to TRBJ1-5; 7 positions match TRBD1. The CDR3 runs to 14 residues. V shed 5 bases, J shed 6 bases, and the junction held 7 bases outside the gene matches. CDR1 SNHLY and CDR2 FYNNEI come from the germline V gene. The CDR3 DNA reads TGTGCCAGCAGTCAGACATCAGGGGGTCAGCCCCAGCATTTT. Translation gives CASSQTSGGQPQHF.

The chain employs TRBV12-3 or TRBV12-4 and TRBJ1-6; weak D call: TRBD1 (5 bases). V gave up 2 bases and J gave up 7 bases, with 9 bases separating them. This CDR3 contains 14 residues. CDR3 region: CASSLFGANSPLHF. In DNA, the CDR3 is TGTGCCAGCAGTTTATTCGGGGCGAATTCACCCCTCCACTTT.

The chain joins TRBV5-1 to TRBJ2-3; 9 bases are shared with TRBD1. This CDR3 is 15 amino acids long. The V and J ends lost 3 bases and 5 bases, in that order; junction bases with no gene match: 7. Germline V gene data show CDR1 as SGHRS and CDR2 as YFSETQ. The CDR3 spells CASSSHRGRGDTQYF. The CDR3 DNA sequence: TGCGCCAGCAGCTCACACAGGGGGCGCGGAGATACGCAGTATTTT.

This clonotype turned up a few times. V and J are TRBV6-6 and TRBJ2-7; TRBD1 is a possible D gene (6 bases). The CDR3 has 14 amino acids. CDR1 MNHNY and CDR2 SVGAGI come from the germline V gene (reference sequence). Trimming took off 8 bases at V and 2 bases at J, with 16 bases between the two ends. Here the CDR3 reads CASSSKQGTYEQYF. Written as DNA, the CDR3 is TGTGCCAGCTCTTCGAAACAGGGAACCTACGAGCAGTACTTC.

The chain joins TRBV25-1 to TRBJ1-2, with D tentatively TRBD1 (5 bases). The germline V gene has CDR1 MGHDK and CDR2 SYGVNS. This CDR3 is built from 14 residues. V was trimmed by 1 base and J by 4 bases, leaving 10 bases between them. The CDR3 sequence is CASSESGDGYGYTF. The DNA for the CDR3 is TGTGCCAGCAGTGAATCGGGGGACGGCTATGGCTACACCTTC.

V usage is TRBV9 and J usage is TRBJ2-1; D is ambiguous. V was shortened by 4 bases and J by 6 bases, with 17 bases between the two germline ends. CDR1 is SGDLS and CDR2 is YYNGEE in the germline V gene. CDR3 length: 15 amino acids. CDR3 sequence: CASSLSSLSANEQFF. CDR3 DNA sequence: TGTGCCAGCAGCCTCAGTTCGTTATCGGCCAATGAGCAGTTCTTC.

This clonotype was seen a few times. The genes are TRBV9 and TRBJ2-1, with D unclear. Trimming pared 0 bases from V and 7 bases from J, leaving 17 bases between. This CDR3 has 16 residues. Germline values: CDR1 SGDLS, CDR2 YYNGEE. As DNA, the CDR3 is TGTGCCAGCAGCGTAGAGGCCGGTGGGTGGAGAAATGAGCAGTTCTTC. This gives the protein CASSVEAGGWRNEQFF.

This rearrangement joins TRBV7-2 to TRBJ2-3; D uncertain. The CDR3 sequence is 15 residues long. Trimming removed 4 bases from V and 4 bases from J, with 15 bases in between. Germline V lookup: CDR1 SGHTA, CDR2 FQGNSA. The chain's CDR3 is CASSSPGIVADTQYF. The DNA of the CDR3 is TGTGCCAGCAGCTCGCCAGGAATTGTGGCAGATACGCAGTATTTT.

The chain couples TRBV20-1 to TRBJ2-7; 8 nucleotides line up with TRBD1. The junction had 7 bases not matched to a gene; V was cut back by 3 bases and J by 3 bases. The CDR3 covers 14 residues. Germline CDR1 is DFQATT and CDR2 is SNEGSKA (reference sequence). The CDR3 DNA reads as TGCAGTGCTAGGGGGCGGGACAGGTTCTACGAGCAGTACTTC. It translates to CSARGRDRFYEQYF.

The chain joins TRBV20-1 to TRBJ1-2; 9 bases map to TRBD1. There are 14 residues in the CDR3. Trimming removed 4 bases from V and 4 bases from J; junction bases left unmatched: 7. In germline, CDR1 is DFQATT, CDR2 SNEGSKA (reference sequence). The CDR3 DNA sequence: TGCAGTGCTACTAGACAGGGGGGGCTCTATGGCTACACCTTC. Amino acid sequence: CSATRQGGLYGYTF.

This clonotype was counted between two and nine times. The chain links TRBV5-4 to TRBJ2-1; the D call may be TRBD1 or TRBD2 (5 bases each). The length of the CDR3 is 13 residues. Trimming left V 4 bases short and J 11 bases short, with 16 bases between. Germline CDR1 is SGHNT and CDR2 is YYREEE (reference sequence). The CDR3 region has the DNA TGTGCCAGCAGCAGGGGCCCGGGGCCTAAGCAGTTCTTC. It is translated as CASSRGPGPKQFF.

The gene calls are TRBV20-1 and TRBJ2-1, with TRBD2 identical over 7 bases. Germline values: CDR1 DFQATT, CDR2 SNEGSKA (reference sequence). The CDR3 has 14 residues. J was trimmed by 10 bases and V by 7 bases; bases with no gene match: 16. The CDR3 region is CSVPLSGTAWEQFF. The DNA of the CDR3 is TGCAGTGTCCCGTTAAGCGGGACCGCGTGGGAGCAGTTCTTC.

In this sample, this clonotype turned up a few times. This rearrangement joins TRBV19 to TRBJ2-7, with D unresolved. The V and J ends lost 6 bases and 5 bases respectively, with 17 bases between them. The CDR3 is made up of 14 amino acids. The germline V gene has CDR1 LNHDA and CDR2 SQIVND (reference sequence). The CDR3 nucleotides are TGTGCCAGTAGCCCACGGACCGGAGCCGACGAGCAGTACTTC. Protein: CASSPRTGADEQYF. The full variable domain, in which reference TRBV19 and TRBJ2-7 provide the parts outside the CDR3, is DGGITQSPKYLFRKEGQNVTLSCEQNLNHDAMYWYRQDPGQGLRLIYYSQIVNDFQKGDIAEGYSVSREKKESFPLTVTSAQKNPTAFYLCASSPRTGADEQYFGPGTRLTVT.

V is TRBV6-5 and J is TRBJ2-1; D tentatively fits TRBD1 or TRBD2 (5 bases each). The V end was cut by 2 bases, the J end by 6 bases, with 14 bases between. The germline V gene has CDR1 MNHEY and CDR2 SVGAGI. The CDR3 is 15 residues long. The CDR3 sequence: CASSYRDGRVNEQFF. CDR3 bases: TGTGCCAGCAGTTACAGGGACGGGCGGGTCAATGAGCAGTTCTTC.

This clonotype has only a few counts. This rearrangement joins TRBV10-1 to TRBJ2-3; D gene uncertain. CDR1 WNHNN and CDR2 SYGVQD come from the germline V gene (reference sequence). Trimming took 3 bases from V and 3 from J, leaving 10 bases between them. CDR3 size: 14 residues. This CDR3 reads CASSDGRTTDTQYF. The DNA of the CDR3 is TGCGCCAGCAGTGATGGTAGAACGACAGATACGCAGTATTTT.

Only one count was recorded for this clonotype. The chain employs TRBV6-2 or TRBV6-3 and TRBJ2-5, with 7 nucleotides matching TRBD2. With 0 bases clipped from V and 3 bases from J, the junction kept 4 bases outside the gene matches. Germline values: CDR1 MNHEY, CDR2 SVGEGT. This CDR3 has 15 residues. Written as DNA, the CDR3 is TGTGCCAGCAGTTACTCGGGACTAACGGAAGAGACCCAGTACTTC. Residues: CASSYSGLTEETQYF.

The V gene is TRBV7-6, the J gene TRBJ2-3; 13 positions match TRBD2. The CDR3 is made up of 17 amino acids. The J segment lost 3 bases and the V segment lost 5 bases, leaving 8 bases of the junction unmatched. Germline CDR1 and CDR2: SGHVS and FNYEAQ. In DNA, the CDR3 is TGTGCCAGCAGCGCTCCGGGGACTAGCGGGACTACAGATACGCAGTATTTT. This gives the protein CASSAPGTSGTTDTQYF.

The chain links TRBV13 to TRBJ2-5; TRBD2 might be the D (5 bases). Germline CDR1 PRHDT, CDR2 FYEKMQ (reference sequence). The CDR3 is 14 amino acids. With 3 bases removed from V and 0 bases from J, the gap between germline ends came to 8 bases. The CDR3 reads CASSFPADQETQYF. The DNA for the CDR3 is TGTGCCAGCAGCTTTCCAGCGGACCAAGAGACCCAGTACTTC.

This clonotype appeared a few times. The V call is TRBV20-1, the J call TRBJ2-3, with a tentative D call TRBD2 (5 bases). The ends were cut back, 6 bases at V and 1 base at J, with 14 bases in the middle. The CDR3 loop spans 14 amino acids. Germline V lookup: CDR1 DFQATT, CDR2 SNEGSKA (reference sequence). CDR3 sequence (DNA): TGCAGTGCCCCCGAGGGTGGGGGCACAGATACGCAGTATTTT. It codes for CSAPEGGGTDTQYF.

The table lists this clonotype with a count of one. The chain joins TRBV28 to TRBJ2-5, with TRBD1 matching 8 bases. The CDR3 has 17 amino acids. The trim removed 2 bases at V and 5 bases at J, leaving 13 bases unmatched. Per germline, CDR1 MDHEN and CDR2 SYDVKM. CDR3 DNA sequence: TGTGCCAGCAGTTTACATGGCGCGACAGGGGTGGGGGAGACCCAGTACTTC. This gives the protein CASSLHGATGVGETQYF.

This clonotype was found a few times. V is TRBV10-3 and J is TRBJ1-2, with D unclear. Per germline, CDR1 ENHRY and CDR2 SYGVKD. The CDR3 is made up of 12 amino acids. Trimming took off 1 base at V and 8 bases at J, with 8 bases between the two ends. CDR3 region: CAISEFNQGYTF. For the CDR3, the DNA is TGTGCCATCAGTGAGTTCAATCAGGGCTACACCTTC.

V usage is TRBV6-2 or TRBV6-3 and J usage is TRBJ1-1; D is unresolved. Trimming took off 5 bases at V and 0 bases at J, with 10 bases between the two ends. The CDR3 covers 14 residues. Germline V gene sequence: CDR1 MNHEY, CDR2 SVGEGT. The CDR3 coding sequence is TGTGCCAGCAGTCAAACGACTTTGAACACTGAAGCTTTCTTT. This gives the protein CASSQTTLNTEAFF.